This TCR beta chain was captured by sequencing in a study of HIV-infected patients and healthy controls. The V end was cut by 5 bases, the J end by 7 bases, with 14 bases between. The germline gives CDR1 DFQATT, CDR2 SNEGSKA (reference sequence). The CDR3 length is 13 residues. TCRdb analysed the 5' RACE reads with MiXCR anew, one entry per CDR3 protein. The sample carries some 70,000 distinct CDR3 sequences, about 19% recorded once. This clonotype was found a few times. The sequenced material came from CD4+ T cells from blood. The receptor's source is a human donor in good health. The gene calls are TRBV20-1 and TRBJ1-4; possible D gene TRBD1, 6 bases. CDR3 region: CSAAAGEREKLFF. The CDR3 DNA is TGCAGTGCTGCCGCAGGGGAACGTGAAAAACTGTTTTTT.